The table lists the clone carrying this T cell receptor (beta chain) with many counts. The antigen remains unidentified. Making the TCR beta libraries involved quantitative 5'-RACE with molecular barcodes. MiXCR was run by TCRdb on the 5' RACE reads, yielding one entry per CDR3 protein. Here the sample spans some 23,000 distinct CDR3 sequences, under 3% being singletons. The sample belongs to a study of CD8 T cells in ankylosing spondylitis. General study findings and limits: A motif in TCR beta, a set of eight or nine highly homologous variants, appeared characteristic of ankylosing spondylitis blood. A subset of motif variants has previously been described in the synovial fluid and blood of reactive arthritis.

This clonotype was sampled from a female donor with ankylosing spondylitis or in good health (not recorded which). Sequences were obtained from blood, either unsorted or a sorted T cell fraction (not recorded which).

The CDR3 loop reads CASSSTGGLLSGNTIYF. The CDR3 nucleotides are TGTGCCAGCAGCTCGACAGGGGGGCTATTATCTGGAAACACCATATATTTT. The chain carries TRBV9 and TRBJ1-3; 9 positions match TRBD1. V dropped 4 bases and J dropped 1; count of bases not matched to a gene: 9. Germline V CDR1 and CDR2: SGDLS, YYNGEE. This CDR3 has 17 amino acids. Complete variable domain (other parts from reference TRBV9 and TRBJ1-3): DSGVTQTPKHLITATGQRVTLRCSPRSGDLSVYWYQQSLDQGLQFLIQYYNGEERAKGNILERFSAQQFPDLHSELNLSSLELGDSALYFCASSSTGGLLSGNTIYFGEGSWLTVV.